These 16 T cell receptor beta chains came from one sample sequenced in a study of cytomegalovirus exposure and HLA in healthy donors. Primers: 60 Vbeta forward and 13 Jbeta reverse. This table comes from immunoSEQ multiplex PCR, and its TCRdb copy is limited to in-frame clones, with some not included. The table lists about 170,000 clones, about 79% of them singletons. Sequencing was carried out using PBMCs. Receptor source: a woman aged 50 to 65 in good health and CMV-seronegative.

The chain uses TRBV20-1 and TRBJ2-3; D call uncertain. From germline, CDR1 is DFQATT and CDR2 SNEGSKA (reference sequence). The ends were cut back, 6 bases at V and 2 bases at J, with 6 bases in the middle. This CDR3 contains 11 residues. The DNA for the CDR3 is TGCAGTGCGCGTATCACAGATACGCAGTATTTT. It translates to CSARITDTQYF.

This chain connects TRBV14 to TRBJ2-5; D perhaps matches TRBD2 (6 bases). The J call may be faulty, since TRBJ2-7 better matches the DNA end. Germline V lookup: CDR1 SGHDN, CDR2 FVKESK. The CDR3 contains 14 residues. This CDR3 reads CASTPGGGNNEQYF. The DNA for the CDR3 is TGTGCCAGCACCCCGGGTGGAGGGAACAACGAGCAGTACTTC.

Written as DNA, the CDR3 is TGTGCCAGCAGCGCGGGGGCCAGGGCTGGAGATGAAAAACTGTTTTTT. As protein: CASSAGARAGDEKLFF. This chain connects TRBV7-8 to TRBJ1-4; a weak D match, TRBD1 (6 bases). The CDR3 is made up of 16 amino acids. Germline V CDR1 and CDR2: SGHVS, FQNEAQ. V lost 5 bases to trimming and J lost 6 bases, with 19 bases between them.

The J gene is TRBJ2-3, the V gene TRBV18; D perhaps matches TRBD1 (5 bases). CDR1 and CDR2 from the germline V gene are KGHSH and LQKENI. The V end was cut by 0 bases, the J end by 0 bases, with 13 bases between. The CDR3 contains 17 residues. The CDR3 sequence is CASSPPTERQSTDTQYF. CDR3 bases: TGTGCCAGCTCACCACCGACGGAGAGACAGAGCACAGATACGCAGTATTTT. The whole variable domain, remainder taken from reference TRBV18 and TRBJ2-3, is NAGVMQNPRHLVRRRGQEARLRCSPMKGHSHVYWYRQLPEEGLKFMVYLQKENIIDESGMPKERFSAEFPKEGPSILRIQQVVRGDSAAYFCASSPPTERQSTDTQYFGPGTRLTVL.

This clone was recorded once. This sequence joins TRBV5-1 and TRBJ1-1, with 7 bases that match TRBD1. From germline, CDR1 is SGHRS and CDR2 YFSETQ. The CDR3 is made up of 13 amino acids. With 0 bases clipped from V and 6 bases from J, the junction kept 2 bases outside the gene matches. The CDR3 DNA is TGCGCCAGCAGCTTGGGCGGACAGGCTGAAGCTTTCTTT. Protein: CASSLGGQAEAFF.

The V gene is TRBV9, the J gene TRBJ2-2, with TRBD2 matching 14 bases. There are 16 residues in the CDR3. CDR1 SGDLS and CDR2 YYNGEE come from the germline V gene. Trimming took 3 bases from V and 5 from J; bases not matched to a gene: 3. This chain's CDR3 is CASSARTSGGTGELFF. DNA for the CDR3: TGTGCCAGCAGCGCGCGGACTAGCGGGGGGACCGGGGAGCTGTTTTTT.

For the CDR3, the DNA is TGTGCCAGCAGACGATGGACTAGCGGGAGTTCCTACAATGAGCAGTTCTTC. Its protein is CASRRWTSGSSYNEQFF. The rearrangement links TRBV7-9 to TRBJ2-1; 13 bases are a match to TRBD2. The CDR3 consists of 17 residues. Trimming took 6 bases from V and 1 from J; bases not matched to a gene: 6. Germline CDR1 is SEHNR and CDR2 is FQNEAQ (reference sequence).

This clone occurred a few times. The chain links TRBV30 to TRBJ2-2; TRBD1 matches at 9 bases. Trimming removed 2 bases from V and 5 bases from J; junction bases left unmatched: 12. CDR1 is GTSNPN and CDR2 is SVGIG in the germline V gene (reference sequence). The CDR3 has 17 amino acids. CDR3 in DNA: TGTGCCTGGAGTCAACTCCCTCGGGACAGGGAAACCGGGGAGCTGTTTTTT. Translated: CAWSQLPRDRETGELFF.

This chain connects TRBV7-2 to TRBJ2-7; 8 bases agree with TRBD2. The length of the CDR3 is 14 residues. Germline CDR1 and CDR2: SGHTA and FQGNSA. Unmatched junction bases numbered 3, after V lost 5 bases and J lost 0 bases. CDR3 region: CASSRAGVSYEQYF. DNA for the CDR3: TGTGCCAGCAGCAGAGCGGGGGTCTCCTACGAGCAGTACTTC. The full variable domain, completed using reference TRBV7-2 and TRBJ2-7, is GAGVSQSPSNKVTEKGKDVELRCDPISGHTALYWYRQSLGQGLEFLIYFQGNSAPDKSGLPSDRFSAERTGGSVSTLTIQRTQQEDSAVYLCASSRAGVSYEQYFGPGTRLTVT.

This clone was picked up one time. This chain connects TRBV28 to TRBJ1-5; weak D call: TRBD1 (6 bases). Trimming left V 6 bases short and J 5 bases short, with 17 bases between. CDR1 and CDR2 (germline): MDHEN, SYDVKM. CDR3 size: 15 residues. In DNA form, the CDR3 reads TGTGCCAGCAGAGCAACAGGGCCCCTCTATCAGCCCCAGCATTTT. It translates to CASRATGPLYQPQHF. Full variable domain (rest looked up from reference TRBV28 and TRBJ1-5): DVKVTQSSRYLVKRTGEKVFLECVQDMDHENMFWYRQDPGLGLRLIYFSYDVKMKEKGDIPEGYSVSREKKERFSLILESASTNQTSMYLCASRATGPLYQPQHFGDGTRLSIL.

The chain employs TRBV23-1 and TRBJ1-5, with 8 bases lining up with TRBD1. TRBV23-1 is designated an ORF whose function remains uncertain. The CDR3 is made up of 16 amino acids. The V gene end was trimmed by 7 bases and the J gene end by 7 bases; junction bases not matched to a gene: 15. For the CDR3, the DNA is TGCGCCAGCATAGTCAGGATCCAGGGGGCGTTCCAGCCCCAGCATTTT. This encodes CASIVRIQGAFQPQHF.

This clone showed up just once. The chain is built from TRBV7-2 and TRBJ1-5, with D unclear. Germline-derived CDR1 and CDR2 are SGHTA and FQGNSA. The germline V and J ends were trimmed by 0 bases and 5 bases, with 5 bases remaining between them. The length of the CDR3 is 13 residues. The CDR3 DNA sequence: TGTGCCAGCAGCTTAGCGGGAGATCAGCCCCAGCATTTT. This gives the protein CASSLAGDQPQHF. Combining the CDR3 with reference TRBV7-2 and TRBJ1-5 gives the whole variable domain GAGVSQSPSNKVTEKGKDVELRCDPISGHTALYWYRQSLGQGLEFLIYFQGNSAPDKSGLPSDRFSAERTGGSVSTLTIQRTQQEDSAVYLCASSLAGDQPQHFGDGTRLSIL.

The chain carries TRBV19 and TRBJ2-1; 10 nucleotides agree with TRBD1. The CDR3 is 15 amino acids. V gave up 7 bases and J gave up 4 bases; unmatched junction bases: 7. In germline, CDR1 is LNHDA, CDR2 SQIVND (reference sequence). The CDR3 sequence is CASTVDRGSYNEQFF. The CDR3 DNA is TGTGCCAGTACCGTGGACAGGGGGTCATACAATGAGCAGTTCTTC. Complete variable domain (other parts from reference TRBV19 and TRBJ2-1): DGGITQSPKYLFRKEGQNVTLSCEQNLNHDAMYWYRQDPGQGLRLIYYSQIVNDFQKGDIAEGYSVSREKKESFPLTVTSAQKNPTAFYLCASTVDRGSYNEQFFGPGTRLTVL.

The rearrangement uses TRBV29-1 and TRBJ2-7; the D gene is possibly TRBD1 (5 bases). Trimming removed 6 bases from V and 0 bases from J, with 9 bases in between. The germline gives CDR1 SQVTM, CDR2 ANQGSEA. The CDR3 is 12 residues long. The DNA for the CDR3 is TGCAGCGTACAGGCGTACTCCTACGAGCAGTACTTC. Amino acid sequence: CSVQAYSYEQYF.

The chain joins TRBV7-9 to TRBJ1-6; 9 bases map to TRBD1. The CDR3 runs to 14 residues. V shed 1 base and J 10 bases; nucleotides not matched to a gene: 2. Germline CDR1 SEHNR, CDR2 FQNEAQ (reference sequence). The chain's CDR3 is CASSLEGQGSPLHF. The CDR3 DNA is TGTGCCAGCAGCTTAGAGGGACAGGGATCACCCCTCCACTTT.

The V call is TRBV5-1, the J call TRBJ2-1; TRBD2 matches at 10 bases. The length of the CDR3 is 14 residues. V was clipped by 7 bases and J by 5 bases; unmatched bases: 6. The germline V gene has CDR1 SGHRS and CDR2 YFSETQ. This CDR3 is CASGIAGGHNEQFF. The CDR3 DNA is TGCGCCAGCGGAATAGCGGGGGGCCACAATGAGCAGTTCTTC.